This T cell receptor (beta chain) appears in the sequencing data of a study of shared clonotypes between healthy human individuals. TCRdb keeps only in-frame clones here, not all; method: immunoSEQ multiplex PCR. In the table there are over a million clones, around 78% of which are singletons. Germline lookup yields CDR1 GTSNPN and CDR2 SVGIG (reference sequence). The CDR3 sequence is 16 residues long. The V gene end was trimmed by 0 bases and the J gene end by 7 bases; junction bases not matched to a gene: 11. Sample: memory CD4+ T cells from PBMCs. As for subset: CD45RA-negative fraction. This rearrangement joins TRBV30 to TRBJ1-2; 10 positions match TRBD1. This clonotype originated in a young man in good health. Some clones in this sample may be carry-over from other donors' samples. Here the CDR3 DNA reads TGTGCCTGGAGTGTCGACCCGGGACAGGGGCGCGTTGGCTACACCTTC. Translating gives CAWSVDPGQGRVGYTF.